The next 21 T cell receptor beta chains were all read from a single sample in a study of blood T cells in healthy people across ages. Using a J-beta primer mix together with a sample-barcoded 5' primer, a second PCR was run for roughly 6 to 12 cycles. From the 5' RACE reads, TCRdb called clonotypes with MiXCR, one entry per CDR3 protein. Of 750,000 to 950,000 distinct CDR3 sequences in the sample, 40% to 65% were seen once. The sequenced material came from blood. These receptor sequences come from a man aged 80 or over in good health.

The rearrangement uses TRBV28 and TRBJ2-2; no definite D call. V was pared by 4 bases and J by 6 bases, with 15 bases between. This CDR3 has 15 residues. Germline CDR1 MDHEN, CDR2 SYDVKM. In DNA form, the CDR3 reads TGTGCCAGCAGTTCGTACAGCGTTGTAGCCGGGGAGCTGTTTTTT. It encodes CASSSYSVVAGELFF.

This chain uses TRBV12-3 or TRBV12-4 with TRBJ2-5; 13 bases map to TRBD2. The CDR3 totals 13 residues. Unmatched junction bases numbered 7, after V lost 7 bases and J lost 11 bases. DNA of the CDR3: TGTGCCAGCACGACTAGCGGGAGGCCGGAGCAGTACTTC. Its protein is CASTTSGRPEQYF.

This rearrangement joins TRBV12-3 or TRBV12-4 to TRBJ2-1, with 12 bases aligning to TRBD2. The DNA end favors TRBJ2-7, so the J call may be wrong. CDR3 length: 13 residues. CDR3 protein: CASRGLAGNEQYF. CDR3 in DNA: TGTGCCAGCAGGGGACTAGCGGGCAATGAGCAGTACTTC.

The chain employs TRBV10-3 and TRBJ2-1, with D perhaps matching TRBD1 (6 bases). Trimming removed 8 bases at V and 6 bases at J, with 14 bases between. CDR3 length equals 13 residues. Per the germline V gene, CDR1 is ENHRY and CDR2 is SYGVKD. The CDR3 DNA is TGTGCCATCGGAACGGGACAACTCAATGAGCAGTTCTTC. Residues: CAIGTGQLNEQFF.

This clonotype was seen only a few times. The chain uses TRBV27 and TRBJ2-4; no clear D. TRBJ2-7 explains the end of the DNA better; the J call may be wrong. The CDR3 has 14 residues. Germline V gene data show CDR1 as MNHEY and CDR2 as SMNVEV (reference sequence). The CDR3 DNA reads as TGTGCCAGCAGTCCCCAGTCTAGTAGATCCGAGCAGTACTTC. It translates to CASSPQSSRSEQYF.

This clonotype was seen at least ten times. This chain connects TRBV28 to TRBJ2-7; no clear D. V was cut by 5 bases and J by 3 bases, with 11 bases left in between. The CDR3 spans 13 residues. Germline V CDR1 and CDR2: MDHEN, SYDVKM. CDR3 loop: CASSVGIHYEQYF. The CDR3 coding sequence is TGTGCCAGCAGTGTGGGCATTCACTACGAGCAGTACTTC.

V is TRBV20-1 and J is TRBJ2-1; possibly TRBD1 for D (6 bases). Trimming took off 1 base at V and 2 bases at J, with 15 bases between the two ends. Germline V CDR1 and CDR2: DFQATT, SNEGSKA (reference sequence). CDR3 length equals 16 residues. The CDR3 loop reads CSARGLQGPAYNEQFF. CDR3 DNA sequence: TGCAGTGCTAGAGGCCTACAGGGCCCGGCCTACAATGAGCAGTTCTTC.

The V gene is TRBV6-2 or TRBV6-3, the J gene TRBJ2-1; D gene ambiguous. The CDR3 has 16 amino acids. CDR1 and CDR2 from the germline V gene are MNHEY and SVGEGT. V was pared by 6 bases and J by 2 bases, with 17 bases between. The CDR3 loop reads CASSPGLPGTYNEQFF. DNA of the CDR3: TGTGCCAGCAGCCCCGGTTTGCCCGGAACCTACAATGAGCAGTTCTTC.

J is TRBJ2-3 and V is TRBV6-5; 7 nucleotides line up with TRBD2. Germline CDR1 and CDR2: MNHEY and SVGAGI. The CDR3 totals 14 residues. V trimming: 6 bases; J trimming: 6 bases; junction bases outside the gene matches: 9. CDR3 sequence (DNA): TGTGCCAGCAGCCCTGGGAGGGCCCCCGATACGCAGTATTTT. This codes for CASSPGRAPDTQYF.

The chain links TRBV3-1 to TRBJ2-3; 12 nucleotides match TRBD2. The CDR3 is made up of 17 amino acids. The V segment lost 3 bases and the J segment 14 bases; nucleotides outside the gene matches: 18. CDR1 is LGHDT, CDR2 YNNKEL, per germline (reference sequence). CDR3 in amino acids: CASSQGGLAGRHRYAYF. The CDR3 bases are TGTGCCAGCAGCCAGGGGGGACTAGCGGGTCGGCACAGATACGCGTATTTT.

This clonotype was observed once. At one boundary the junction diverges from the germline segment, which might be a read error. The chain combines TRBV5-5 with TRBJ1-4, with TRBD1 as a possible D gene (6 bases). Germline V lookup: CDR1 SGHKS, CDR2 YYEKEE (reference sequence). This CDR3 comprises 15 residues. The CDR3 region is CASSLGGIANEKLFF. The DNA of the CDR3 is TGTGCCAGCAGTTTGGGGGGCATAGCTAATGAAAAACTGTTTTTT.

This clonotype was counted a single time. The rearrangement links TRBV7-8 to TRBJ2-1, with 7 bases fitting TRBD1. The germline gives CDR1 SGHVS, CDR2 FQNEAQ. The CDR3 totals 19 residues. Trimming removed 5 bases from V and 0 bases from J; junction bases left unmatched: 16. The CDR3 sequence is CASSPPGQVALSSYNEQFF. In DNA, the CDR3 is TGTGCCAGCAGCCCCCCCGGACAGGTCGCCCTTAGCTCCTACAATGAGCAGTTCTTC.

V usage is TRBV5-1 and J usage is TRBJ1-1; D possibly corresponds to TRBD1 (6 bases). Germline lookup yields CDR1 SGHRS and CDR2 YFSETQ. The CDR3 spans 15 residues. V was shortened by 4 bases and J by 4 bases, with 17 bases between the two germline ends. The chain's CDR3 is CASSGSGVFGTEAFF. For the CDR3, the DNA is TGCGCCAGCAGCGGATCAGGGGTTTTTGGCACTGAAGCTTTCTTT.

This chain uses TRBV27 with TRBJ2-7; a possible D gene is TRBD1 (5 bases). V shed 0 bases and J shed 7 bases, with 10 bases lying between them. CDR3 length: 13 amino acids. Germline CDR1 MNHEY, CDR2 SMNVEV (reference sequence). CDR3 amino acids: CASSLSGRAEQYF. Written as DNA, the CDR3 is TGTGCCAGCAGTTTATCGGGCAGGGCGGAGCAGTACTTC.

The chain employs TRBV10-3 and TRBJ2-5; TRBD1 aligns across 10 bases. Near its end, the DNA agrees better with TRBJ2-7, so the J call may be wrong. Germline loops: CDR1 ENHRY, CDR2 SYGVKD. The CDR3 is made up of 14 amino acids. The CDR3 DNA reads TGTGCCATCAGCCTCCGGGACAGGGGAGGCGAGCAGTACTTC. As protein: CAISLRDRGGEQYF.

This clonotype was counted at least ten times. Here the CDR3 DNA reads TGTGCCAGCCGTGGAGCCCACTACGAGCAGTACTTC. Translating it yields CASRGAHYEQYF. The J gene is TRBJ2-7, the V gene TRBV7-9; D is undetermined. This CDR3 contains 12 residues. V shed 8 bases and J shed 3 bases, with 11 bases lying between them. The germline V gene has CDR1 SEHNR and CDR2 FQNEAQ (reference sequence).

The chain carries TRBV20-1 and TRBJ2-1, with 9 bases fitting TRBD2. V lost 4 bases and J lost 13; bases outside the gene matches: 20. Germline loops: CDR1 DFQATT, CDR2 SNEGSKA (reference sequence). The CDR3 runs 16 residues. DNA of the CDR3: TGCAGTGCTACCGGTAGGGGACTAGCCACGAGAGCGTCCCAGTTCTTC. This translates into CSATGRGLATRASQFF.

The chain links TRBV5-1 to TRBJ2-7; the D gene is possibly TRBD2 (6 bases). The CDR3 length is 14 residues. The V and J ends lost 2 bases and 2 bases respectively, with 11 bases between them. CDR1 and CDR2 from the germline V gene are SGHRS and YFSETQ. The CDR3 bases are TGCGCCAGCAGCTTAACGGGAGAGCCCTACGAGCAGTACTTC. Encoded protein: CASSLTGEPYEQYF.

This clonotype was picked up a small number of times. V gene TRBV11-2 combines with J gene TRBJ1-2; TRBD1 matches 8 bases. The CDR3 is 15 residues long. The V gene end was trimmed by 1 base and the J gene end by 0 bases; junction bases not matched to a gene: 1. Germline assignment: CDR1 SGHAT and CDR2 FQNNGV. DNA for the CDR3: TGTGCCAGCAGCTTAGTACAGGGGGCTAACTATGGCTACACCTTC. Translated, it gives CASSLVQGANYGYTF.

The rearrangement links TRBV13 to TRBJ2-7; D remains ambiguous. The CDR3 consists of 15 residues. V was shortened by 4 bases and J by 3 bases, with 16 bases between the two germline ends. The germline V gene encodes CDR1 PRHDT and CDR2 FYEKMQ (reference sequence). In nucleotides, the CDR3 is TGTGCCAGCAGCTCCGCGACTTTGCCCAACTACGAGCAGTACTTC. Protein: CASSSATLPNYEQYF.

The CDR3 spells CASSQVSRSGANVLTF. The CDR3 DNA reads TGTGCCAGCAGCCAAGTGTCGCGCTCTGGGGCCAACGTCCTGACTTTC. V is TRBV4-2 and J is TRBJ2-6, with no clear D. The CDR3 runs to 16 residues. Germline V gene sequence: CDR1 LGHNA, CDR2 YNFKEQ. Trimming removed 1 base at V and 0 bases at J, with 7 bases between.